These 3 T cell receptor beta chains were sequenced from one sample in a study of cytomegalovirus exposure and HLA in healthy donors. PCR employed 60 Vbeta and 13 Jbeta primers. TCRdb's table, derived via immunoSEQ multiplex PCR, lists solely in-frame clones and lacks some. The sample shows over 130,000 clones, more than 60% of them seen only once. The sequencing sample was made of PBMCs. The receptors were gathered from a male donor in good health and CMV-seronegative.

In this sample, this clone turned up once. This chain connects TRBV27 to TRBJ1-5; 8 positions match TRBD1. V was pared by 5 bases and J by 3 bases, with 6 bases of the junction left unmatched. Germline V CDR1 and CDR2: MNHEY, SMNVEV (reference sequence). There are 15 residues in the CDR3. The CDR3 DNA sequence: TGTGCCAGCAGTGCTTACAGGGGGATCAATCAGCCCCAGCATTTT. This translates into CASSAYRGINQPQHF.

The chain couples TRBV2 to TRBJ1-2; D perhaps matches TRBD1 (6 bases). The CDR3 extends over 15 amino acids. CDR1 is SNHLY, CDR2 FYNNEI, per germline. Trimming cost V 1 base and J 0 bases, with 9 bases left between them. This chain's CDR3 is CASSEETGANYGYTF. Written as DNA, the CDR3 is TGTGCCAGCAGTGAAGAGACAGGAGCTAACTATGGCTACACCTTC. Drawing the rest from reference TRBV2 and TRBJ1-2, the complete variable domain is EPEVTQTPSHQVTQMGQEVILRCVPISNHLYFYWYRQILGQKVEFLVSFYNNEISEKSEIFDDQFSVERPDGSNFTLKIRSTKLEDSAMYFCASSEETGANYGYTFGSGTRLTVV.

This chain connects TRBV5-6 to TRBJ1-6, with 9 bases aligning to TRBD1. This CDR3 is built from 15 residues. Germline V gene sequence: CDR1 SGHDT, CDR2 YYEEEE. Trimming at V came to 3 bases and at J to 13 bases, leaving 11 bases not matched to a gene. The CDR3 DNA follows: TGTGCCAGCAGCTCCGCCGGGACAGGGCCGTCTCCCCTCCACTTT. Its translation: CASSSAGTGPSPLHF.